This entry lists 10 T cell receptor beta chains sequenced from one sample in a study of cytomegalovirus exposure and HLA in healthy donors. PCR used 60 Vbeta primers and 13 Jbeta primers. Data came from immunoSEQ multiplex PCR; TCRdb stores just in-frame clones and leaves some out. The sample gives approximately 110,000 clones, 65% to 90% of which show up once; 2.2% is in the top ten. What was sequenced was PBMCs. Receptors originate from a woman between 25 and 40 years old in good health and CMV-seronegative.

The chain couples TRBV19 to TRBJ1-5, with unresolved D. The CDR3 runs to 15 residues. CDR1 and CDR2 (germline): LNHDA, SQIVND (reference sequence). Between the trimmed V and J ends, which lost 3 bases and 2 bases, there was a span of 11 bases. The DNA for the CDR3 is TGTGCCAGTAGTATTGGCGGTCCAGGCAATCAGCCCCAGCATTTT. As protein: CASSIGGPGNQPQHF.

The CDR3 DNA is TGCAGCGTTGGGGGGATGGGGGCTACCTATGGCTACACCTTC. This codes for CSVGGMGATYGYTF. The rearrangement links TRBV29-1 to TRBJ1-2; D is perhaps TRBD1 (6 bases). V lost 4 bases and J lost 4, with 16 bases in between. Germline assignment: CDR1 SQVTM and CDR2 ANQGSEA. The CDR3 runs to 14 residues.

The rearrangement links TRBV6-5 to TRBJ2-7, with D maybe TRBD1 (5 bases). CDR3 length equals 14 residues. V was cut by 7 bases and J by 2 bases, with 15 bases left in between. Germline V gives CDR1 MNHEY, CDR2 SVGAGI. The CDR3: CASTPQGGPYEQYF. In DNA form, the CDR3 reads TGTGCCAGCACGCCCCAGGGCGGACCCTACGAGCAGTACTTC.

This clone has more than one count but fewer than ten. The chain has TRBV11-2 and TRBJ2-2, with TRBD1 as a possible D gene (5 bases). The V end was cut by 7 bases, the J end by 6 bases, with 21 bases between. The CDR3 is 16 residues long. Germline loops: CDR1 SGHAT, CDR2 FQNNGV. The CDR3 loop is CASKPTRTGPAGELFF. For the CDR3, the DNA is TGTGCCAGCAAGCCCACCCGCACAGGCCCCGCCGGGGAGCTGTTTTTT.

J is TRBJ1-1 and V is TRBV28, with D unclear. V was pared by 8 bases and J by 1 base, with 8 bases between. This CDR3 is 12 amino acids long. Germline V gene sequence: CDR1 MDHEN, CDR2 SYDVKM. CDR3 in amino acids: CASVTGNTEAFF. CDR3 in DNA: TGTGCCAGCGTGACGGGGAACACTGAAGCTTTCTTT. The whole variable domain, filled in from reference TRBV28 and TRBJ1-1, reads DVKVTQSSRYLVKRTGEKVFLECVQDMDHENMFWYRQDPGLGLRLIYFSYDVKMKEKGDIPEGYSVSREKKERFSLILESASTNQTSMYLCASVTGNTEAFFGQGTRLTVV.

The genes are TRBV30 and TRBJ1-4; D possibly corresponds to TRBD1 (5 bases). V was pared by 1 base and J by 0 bases, with 9 bases between. Germline CDR1 and CDR2: GTSNPN and SVGIG (reference sequence). This CDR3 has 15 amino acids. The CDR3 nucleotides read TGTGCCTGGAGTGGGGGGGTTGCAACTAATGAAAAACTGTTTTTT. This codes for CAWSGGVATNEKLFF.

The genes are TRBV7-6 and TRBJ1-3, with D possibly TRBD1 on 5 matching bases. The V gene's germline CDR1 is SGHVS and CDR2 FNYEAQ. CDR3 size: 15 residues. Trimming took 1 base from V and 6 from J, leaving 13 bases between them. The CDR3 reads CASSLGYFRENTIYF. The DNA for the CDR3 is TGTGCCAGCAGCTTAGGATACTTCAGGGAAAACACCATATATTTT.

The chain couples TRBV4-3 to TRBJ2-5; 8 bases line up with TRBD2. The DNA end lines up better with TRBJ2-7; the J call may be wrong. The CDR3 contains 14 residues. The germline CDR1 and CDR2 sequences are LGHNA and YSLEER. The CDR3 loop is CASSQGREVSEQYF. As DNA, the CDR3 is TGCGCCAGCAGCCAAGGGCGGGAGGTCTCCGAGCAGTACTTC.

The V call is TRBV7-9, the J call TRBJ2-4; 8 nucleotides match TRBD2. This CDR3 has 16 amino acids. CDR1 is SEHNR and CDR2 is FQNEAQ in the germline V gene (reference sequence). CDR3 sequence reads: CSGELAGSTAKNIQYF. The DNA of the CDR3 is TGTTCCGGAGAGTTAGCGGGATCAACAGCCAAAAACATTCAGTACTTC.

This clone was detected once. The J gene is TRBJ2-1, the V gene TRBV5-6; D is possibly TRBD1 (5 bases). The V and J ends lost 0 bases and 2 bases respectively, with 12 bases between them. Germline V gene data show CDR1 as SGHDT and CDR2 as YYEEEE. The CDR3 is 16 residues long. CDR3 residues: CASSLAQGAPYNEQFF. CDR3 coding DNA: TGTGCCAGCAGCTTGGCCCAGGGTGCCCCCTACAATGAGCAGTTCTTC.